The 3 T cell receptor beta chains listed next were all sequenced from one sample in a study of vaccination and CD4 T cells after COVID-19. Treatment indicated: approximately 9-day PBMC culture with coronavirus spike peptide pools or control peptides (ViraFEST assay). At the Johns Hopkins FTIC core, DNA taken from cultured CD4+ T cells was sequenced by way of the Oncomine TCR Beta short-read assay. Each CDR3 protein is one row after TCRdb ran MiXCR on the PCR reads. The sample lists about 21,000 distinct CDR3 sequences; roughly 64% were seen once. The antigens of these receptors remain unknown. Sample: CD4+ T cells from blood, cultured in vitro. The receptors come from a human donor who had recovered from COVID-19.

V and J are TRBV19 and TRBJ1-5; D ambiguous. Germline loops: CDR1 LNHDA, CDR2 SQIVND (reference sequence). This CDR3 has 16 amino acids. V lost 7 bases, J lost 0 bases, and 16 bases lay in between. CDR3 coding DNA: TGTGCCAGTACTCCTAGGGCGGGAAATAGCAATCAGCCCCAGCATTTT. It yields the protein CASTPRAGNSNQPQHF.

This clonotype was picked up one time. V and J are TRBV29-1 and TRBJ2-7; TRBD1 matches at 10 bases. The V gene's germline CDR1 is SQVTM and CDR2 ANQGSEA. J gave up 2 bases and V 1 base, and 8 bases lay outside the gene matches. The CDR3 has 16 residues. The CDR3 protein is CSVEGTDRGPPYEQYF. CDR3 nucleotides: TGCAGCGTTGAAGGTACCGACAGGGGGCCACCCTACGAGCAGTACTTC.

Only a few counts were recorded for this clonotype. CDR3 nucleotide sequence: TGTGCCAGCAGCACCCAGGGGGGTGAGCAGTTCTTC. It yields the protein CASSTQGGEQFF. The V call is TRBV6-1, the J call TRBJ2-1, with a possible D match to TRBD1 (7 bases). This CDR3 spans 12 amino acids. Trimming stripped 6 bases from V and 9 bases from J, with 12 bases between. Germline V CDR1 and CDR2: MNHNS, SASEGT.